This T cell receptor beta chain originates from a study of a mutant IDH1 vaccine in newly diagnosed glioma (dated by TCRdb to the early 2020s). Concerning the study at large: Across visits V03 through V10, patients got a total of eight vaccinations, given in weeks 1, 3, 5, 7, 11, 15, 19 and 23. Six visits were used for peripheral blood collection: V03 (baseline), V05, V07, V10, V12 and V13. Prior to enrollment, patients had been given standard therapy consisting of radiotherapy alone, temozolomide alone, or radiochemotherapy with temozolomide, with the combination given to most patients. Of the roughly 32 patients who were treated, approximately 60% were male and approximately 40% were female, and the mean age was about 40 years. Vaccination started 4-6 weeks after radiotherapy alone, or was given together with temozolomide cycles in the groups whose treatment included chemotherapy. For exploratory analyses, around 26 treated patients had longitudinal TCRB deep sequencing done wherever samples were available. Overall study outcomes, separate from this receptor: No apparent relationship was observed between pseudoprogression and alterations in the top peripheral T cell clonotypes detected by TCRB sequencing. Immune responses induced by the vaccine were seen in around 94% of patients across multiple MHC alleles. It was noted by the authors that analyses of patient blood samples could not be reproduced owing to sample limitations. Selection of PBMC samples for TCRB deep sequencing was based on availability.

The CDR3 covers 14 residues, taking in both the cysteine and the phenylalanine. Solely the CDR3 DNA is kept, with 42 bases framed from the first base. Per the germline V gene, ENHRY is the CDR1 and SYGVKD is the CDR2. V and J lose 6 bases and 1 base, and a span of 10 bases separates them. Turning to this clone: Its recognized antigen is unknown. No base quality information exists; no much larger clone differs at one position.

In the paper's terms, the time point label means: week 23, last vaccination. Each vaccine dose was 300 ug of a 20-mer mutant IDH1 peptide in Montanide, given subcutaneously with topical imiquimod. Donors had newly diagnosed WHO grade 3 or 4 IDH1-mutant astrocytomas with loss of nuclear ATRX. The samples were drawn from NOA16, a multicentre, single-arm, open-label phase I trial in Germany that tested a mutant IDH1 peptide vaccine in humans for the first time. Genomic DNA for TCRB sequencing was extracted from EDTA blood using the DNeasy Blood and Tissue Kit. The library came from the immunoSEQ multiplex PCR assay. Rearranged TCR beta chain sequences were amplified using the hsTCRB Kit according to the manufacturer's protocol. Sequencing of TCRB libraries was carried out on an Illumina MiSeq. On the authors' methods: The proprietary platform of the kit vendor was used for demultiplexing, trimming and gene mapping. In TCRdb, the immuneACCESS table is reduced to in-frame sequences with V and J assigned. These tables do not hold every clone; where another copy was compared, an unresolved V gene accounts for under half, and the others remain unexplained. The V and J calls and clone size come from that table; D and trimming were worked out from the DNA. The table for this sample lists under 70,000 clones; about 80% of them were counted only once. The ten largest clonotypes hold about 14% of the sample.

The rearranged segments are TRBV10-3 and TRBJ2-1; tentative D gene TRBD2, with 6 bases matching. The sequences come from PBMCs, collected from a glioma patient whose treatment included an IDH1 peptide vaccine. This TCR came from a man aged 18 to 29 with glioma. The DNA sequence follows: TGTGCCATCAGGCGGGACGGATCCTACAATGAGCAGTTCTTC. It specifies CAIRRDGSYNEQFF.